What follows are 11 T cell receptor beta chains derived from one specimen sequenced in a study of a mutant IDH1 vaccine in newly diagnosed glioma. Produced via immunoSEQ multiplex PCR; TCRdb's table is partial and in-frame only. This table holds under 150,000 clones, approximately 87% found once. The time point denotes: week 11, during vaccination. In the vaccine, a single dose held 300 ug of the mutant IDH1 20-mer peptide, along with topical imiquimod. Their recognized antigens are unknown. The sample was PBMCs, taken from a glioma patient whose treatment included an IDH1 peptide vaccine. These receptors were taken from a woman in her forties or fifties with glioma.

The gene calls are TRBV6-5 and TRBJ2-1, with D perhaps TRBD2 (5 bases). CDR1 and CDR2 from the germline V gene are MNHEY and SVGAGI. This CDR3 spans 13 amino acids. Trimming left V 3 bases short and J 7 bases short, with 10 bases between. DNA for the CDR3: TGTGCCAGCAGTTATCCGGGGTGGAATGAGCAGTTCTTC. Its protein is CASSYPGWNEQFF.

Here the CDR3 reads CASSLSPGQSQPQHF. The DNA for the CDR3 is TGTGCCAGCAGTTTATCCCCGGGACAGTCTCAGCCCCAGCATTTT. The chain links TRBV27 to TRBJ1-5; TRBD1 matches at 7 bases. Trimming cost V 0 bases and J 6 bases; bases outside gene matches: 5. The CDR3 has 15 amino acids. CDR1 MNHEY and CDR2 SMNVEV come from the germline V gene (reference sequence).

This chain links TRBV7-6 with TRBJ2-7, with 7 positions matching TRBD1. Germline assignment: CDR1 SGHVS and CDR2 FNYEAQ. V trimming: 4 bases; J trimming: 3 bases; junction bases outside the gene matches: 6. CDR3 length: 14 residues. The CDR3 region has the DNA TGTGCCAGCAGCTCAAGACAGGGTGGCTACGAGCAGTACTTC. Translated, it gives CASSSRQGGYEQYF.

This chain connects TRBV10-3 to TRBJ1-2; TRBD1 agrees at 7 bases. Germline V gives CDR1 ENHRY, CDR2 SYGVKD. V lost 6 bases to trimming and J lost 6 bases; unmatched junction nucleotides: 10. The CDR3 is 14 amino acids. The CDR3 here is CAISLRGESDGYTF. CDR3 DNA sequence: TGTGCCATCAGCCTCAGGGGGGAGTCGGATGGCTACACCTTC.

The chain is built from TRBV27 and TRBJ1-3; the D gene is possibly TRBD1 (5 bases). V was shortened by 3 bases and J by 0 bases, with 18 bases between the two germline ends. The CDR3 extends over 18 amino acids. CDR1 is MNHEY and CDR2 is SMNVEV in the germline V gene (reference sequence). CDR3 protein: CASSFKSGRYYSGNTIYF. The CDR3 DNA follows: TGTGCCAGCAGTTTCAAATCGGGACGGTATTACTCTGGAAACACCATATATTTT.

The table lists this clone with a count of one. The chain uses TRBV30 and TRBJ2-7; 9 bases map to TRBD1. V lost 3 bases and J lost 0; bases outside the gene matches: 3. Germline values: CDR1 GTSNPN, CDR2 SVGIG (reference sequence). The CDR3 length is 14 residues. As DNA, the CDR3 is TGTGCCTGGAGCACAGGGGGCCGCTCCTACGAGCAGTACTTC. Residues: CAWSTGGRSYEQYF.

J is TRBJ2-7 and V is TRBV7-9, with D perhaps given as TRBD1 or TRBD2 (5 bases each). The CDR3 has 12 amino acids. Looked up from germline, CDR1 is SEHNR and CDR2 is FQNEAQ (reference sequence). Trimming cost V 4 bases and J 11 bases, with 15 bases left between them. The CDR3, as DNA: TGTGCCAGCAGCTCGAATCGCCGGGACGAGTACTTC. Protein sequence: CASSSNRRDEYF.

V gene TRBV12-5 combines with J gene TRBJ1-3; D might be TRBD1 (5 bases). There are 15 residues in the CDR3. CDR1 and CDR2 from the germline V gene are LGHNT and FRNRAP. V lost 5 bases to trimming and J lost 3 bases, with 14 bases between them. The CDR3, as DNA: TGTGCTAGTGGTCCGGGGACGGCGAATGGAAACACCATATATTTT. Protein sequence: CASGPGTANGNTIYF.

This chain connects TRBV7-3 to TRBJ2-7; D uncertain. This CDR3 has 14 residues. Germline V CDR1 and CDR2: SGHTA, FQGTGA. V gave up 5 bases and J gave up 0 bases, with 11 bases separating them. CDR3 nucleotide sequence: TGTGCCAGCAGCGCGAACACTCACTCCTACGAGCAGTACTTC. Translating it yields CASSANTHSYEQYF.

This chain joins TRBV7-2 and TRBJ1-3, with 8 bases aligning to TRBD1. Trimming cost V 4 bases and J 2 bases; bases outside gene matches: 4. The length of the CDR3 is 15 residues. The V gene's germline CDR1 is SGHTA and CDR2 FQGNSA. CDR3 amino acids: CASSSGQGPGNTIYF. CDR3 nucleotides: TGTGCCAGCAGCTCAGGACAGGGACCTGGAAACACCATATATTTT.

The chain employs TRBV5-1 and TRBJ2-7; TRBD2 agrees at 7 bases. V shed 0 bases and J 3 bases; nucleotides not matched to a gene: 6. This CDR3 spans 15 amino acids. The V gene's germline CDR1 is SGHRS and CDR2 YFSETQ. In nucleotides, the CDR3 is TGCGCCAGCAGCTTGGCGGGGGGTGGCGGCTACGAGCAGTACTTC. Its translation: CASSLAGGGGYEQYF. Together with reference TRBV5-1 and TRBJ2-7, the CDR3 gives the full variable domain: KAGVTQTPRYLIKTRGQQVTLSCSPISGHRSVSWYQQTPGQGLQFLFEYFSETQRNKGNFPGRFSGRQFSNSRSEMNVSTLELGDSALYLCASSLAGGGGYEQYFGPGTRLTVT.